This T cell receptor (beta chain) was found in a study of T cell repertoires in cytomegalovirus infection. As for the study in general: Evidence of both CMV infection and a matching HLA type came from public TCR beta signatures. The study, taken as a whole, reports: HLA-C-restricted CMV clonotypes gave the most frequent clonotype in two of eight donors. Identification of carriers of CMV plus the relevant HLA was performed using cumulative public TCR beta family frequency.

From the reads, TCRdb called clonotypes with MiXCR, one entry per CDR3 protein. The repertoire holds more than 200,000 distinct CDR3 sequences, with 8% to 9.5% as singletons. This clonotype was recorded at least ten times. Its target is not known. This receptor was obtained from a human donor in good health (CMV status not recorded). Some clones in this sample may be carry-over from other donors' samples. Sequencing was done on a sample of PBMCs.

Written as DNA, the CDR3 is TGTGCCAGTAGTATAGAGGGGACAGGGAACACTGAAGCTTTCTTT. Protein sequence: CASSIEGTGNTEAFF. The rearrangement links TRBV19 to TRBJ1-1, with TRBD1 matching 8 bases. V gave up 0 bases and J gave up 1 base; unmatched junction bases: 1. CDR1 is LNHDA and CDR2 is SQIVND in the germline V gene (reference sequence). This CDR3 has 15 amino acids.